The rows below give T cell receptor beta chains drawn from one sample of a study of long-term antiretroviral therapy in people with HIV. The repertoire was sequenced with immunoSEQ multiplex PCR; TCRdb's copy has only in-frame clones and lacks some. The table shows about 30,000 clones, with 94% occurring only once. Sequenced material: unsorted PBMCs, taken more than 5 years after starting antiretroviral therapy. The receptors were gathered from a woman aged 45-65 years with HIV. Both conserved end residues are part of each CDR3. A D gene is named only where the DNA matches it firmly.

V: TRBV18; J: TRBJ2-3; D: TRBD1; CDR3: CASSPTQGETDTQYF; DNA: TGTGCCAGCTCACCAACGCAGGGGGAGACAGATACGCAGTATTTT
V: TRBV6-5; J: TRBJ1-2; D: -; CDR3: CASSFIDRLGAPFF; DNA: TGTGCCAGCAGTTTCATTGACAGGCTGGGAGCACCCTTCTTC
V: TRBV9; J: TRBJ2-7; D: -; CDR3: CASSVRGGFYEQYF; DNA: TGTGCCAGCAGCGTCAGGGGGGGATTCTACGAGCAGTACTTC
V: TRBV29-1; J: TRBJ1-3; D: -; CDR3: CSVEVSSGNTIYF; DNA: TGCAGCGTTGAAGTCAGCTCTGGAAACACCATATATTTT
V: TRBV25-1; J: TRBJ1-6; D: -; CDR3: CASTQTGYNSPLHF; DNA: TGTGCCAGCACCCAGACAGGATATAATTCACCCCTCCACTTT
V: TRBV29-1; J: TRBJ1-1; D: -; CDR3: CSVFEDMNTEAFF; DNA: TGCAGCGTTTTCGAGGACATGAACACTGAAGCTTTCTTT
V: TRBV5-6; J: TRBJ1-5; D: TRBD1; CDR3: CASSRGTGGRPQHF; DNA: TGTGCCAGCAGCCGCGGGACAGGGGGTAGGCCCCAGCATTTT
V: TRBV7-3; J: TRBJ1-1; D: -; CDR3: CASSLEGRREAFF; DNA: TGTGCCAGCAGCTTAGAGGGAAGGAGGGAAGCTTTCTTT
V: TRBV7-9; J: TRBJ1-2; D: -; CDR3: CASSPPSLGRGYTF; DNA: TGTGCCAGCAGCCCCCCCAGTCTAGGACGAGGCTACACCTTC
V: TRBV4-2; J: TRBJ2-1; D: TRBD2; CDR3: CASSQALSGGDDEQFF; DNA: TGTGCCAGCAGCCAAGCCCTAAGCGGGGGGGACGATGAGCAGTTCTTC
V: TRBV9; J: TRBJ1-2; D: -; CDR3: CASTKGGQIYGYTF; DNA: TGTGCCAGCACTAAAGGCGGACAGATCTATGGCTACACCTTC
V: TRBV6-1; J: TRBJ1-2; D: -; CDR3: CASRDSNLGYTF; DNA: TGTGCCAGCAGGGACAGTAATTTAGGCTACACCTTC
V: TRBV5-5; J: TRBJ1-1; D: TRBD1; CDR3: CASSLAQGVECVF; DNA: TGTGCCAGCAGCTTGGCACAGGGGGTGGAATGCGTCTTT
V: TRBV5-1; J: TRBJ1-2; D: -; CDR3: CASSRGAGSEDYGYTF; DNA: TGCGCCAGCAGCCGGGGGGCGGGGAGTGAGGACTATGGCTACACCTTC